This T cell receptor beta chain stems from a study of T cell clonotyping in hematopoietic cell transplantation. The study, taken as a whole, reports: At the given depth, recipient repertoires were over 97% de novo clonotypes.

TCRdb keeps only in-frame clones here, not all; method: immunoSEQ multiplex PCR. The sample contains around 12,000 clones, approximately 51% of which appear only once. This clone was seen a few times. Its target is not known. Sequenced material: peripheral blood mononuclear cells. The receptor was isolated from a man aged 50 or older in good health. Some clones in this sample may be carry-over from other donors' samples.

CDR3 DNA sequence: TGCAGCGCCAAAGTGGAAGGGACCCAGTACTTC. It codes for CSAKVEGTQYF. The chain carries TRBV29-1 and TRBJ2-5; D unclear. Germline V gives CDR1 SQVTM, CDR2 ANQGSEA. V lost 7 bases, J lost 7 bases, and 13 bases lay in between. The CDR3 covers 11 residues.